The T cell receptor (beta chain) under discussion was sequenced for a study of blood T cell repertoires in COVID-19. Produced via immunoSEQ multiplex PCR; TCRdb's table is partial and in-frame only. The sample lists about 75,000 clones, 79% seen once, with 5.4% in the top ten. CDR1 and CDR2 (germline): SGHAT, FQNNGV. The V gene end was trimmed by 5 bases and the J gene end by 6 bases; junction bases not matched to a gene: 8. This CDR3 is built from 16 residues. V gene TRBV11-2 combines with J gene TRBJ2-7, with TRBD2 matching over 15 bases. The specimen sequenced was peripheral blood. This TCR derives from a woman older than 75 with active or convalescent COVID-19. This CDR3 is CASSALGLAGGTEQYF. The CDR3 DNA reads as TGTGCCAGCAGCGCATTAGGACTAGCGGGGGGGACCGAGCAGTACTTC.